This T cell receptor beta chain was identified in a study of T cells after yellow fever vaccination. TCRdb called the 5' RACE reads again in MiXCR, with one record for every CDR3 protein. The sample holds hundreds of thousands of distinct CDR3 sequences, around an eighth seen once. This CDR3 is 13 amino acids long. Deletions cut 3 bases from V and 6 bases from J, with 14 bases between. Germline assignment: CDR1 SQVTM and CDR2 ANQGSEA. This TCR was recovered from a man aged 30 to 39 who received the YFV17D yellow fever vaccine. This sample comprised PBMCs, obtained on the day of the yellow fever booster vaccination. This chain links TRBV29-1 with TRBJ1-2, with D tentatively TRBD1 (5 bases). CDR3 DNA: TGCAGCGTTGATCCGACAGTATATAATGGCTACACCTTC. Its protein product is CSVDPTVYNGYTF.